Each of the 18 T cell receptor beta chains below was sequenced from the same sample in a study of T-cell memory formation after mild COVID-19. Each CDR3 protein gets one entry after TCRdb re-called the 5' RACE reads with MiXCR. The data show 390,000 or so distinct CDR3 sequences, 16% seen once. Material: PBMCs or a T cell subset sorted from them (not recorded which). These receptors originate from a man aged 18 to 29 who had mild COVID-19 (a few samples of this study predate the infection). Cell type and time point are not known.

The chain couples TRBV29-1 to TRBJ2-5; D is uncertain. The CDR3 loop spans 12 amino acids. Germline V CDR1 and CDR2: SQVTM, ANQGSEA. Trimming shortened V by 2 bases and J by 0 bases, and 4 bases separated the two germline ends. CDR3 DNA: TGCAGCGTTGAATCTAACCAAGAGACCCAGTACTTC. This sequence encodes CSVESNQETQYF.

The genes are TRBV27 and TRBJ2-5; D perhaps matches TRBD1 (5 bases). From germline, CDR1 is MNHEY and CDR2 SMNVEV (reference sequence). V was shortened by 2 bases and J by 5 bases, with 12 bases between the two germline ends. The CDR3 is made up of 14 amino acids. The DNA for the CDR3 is TGTGCCAGCAGTTTAAAGGGGTATGGGGAGACCCAGTACTTC. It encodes CASSLKGYGETQYF.

CDR3 bases: TGTGCCAGCAGTTTTGCGTATAGCACAGATACGCAGTATTTT. This translates into CASSFAYSTDTQYF. The V and J genes are TRBV5-6 and TRBJ2-3; no firm D call. V shed 5 bases and J shed 0 bases, with 10 bases lying between them. The CDR3 covers 14 residues. CDR1 SGHDT and CDR2 YYEEEE come from the germline V gene.

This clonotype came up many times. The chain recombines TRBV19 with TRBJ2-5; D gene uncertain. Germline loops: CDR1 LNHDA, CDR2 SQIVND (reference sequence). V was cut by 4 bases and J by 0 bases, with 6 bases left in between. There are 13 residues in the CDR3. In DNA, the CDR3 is TGTGCCAGTAGTAAGGCGGACCAAGAGACCCAGTACTTC. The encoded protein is CASSKADQETQYF.

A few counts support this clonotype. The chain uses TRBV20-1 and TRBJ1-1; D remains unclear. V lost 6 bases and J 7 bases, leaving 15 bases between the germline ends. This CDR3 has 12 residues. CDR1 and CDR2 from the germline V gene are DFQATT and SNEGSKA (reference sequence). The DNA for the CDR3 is TGCAGTGCCAGATTGGGTCAGGATGAAGCTTTCTTT. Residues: CSARLGQDEAFF.

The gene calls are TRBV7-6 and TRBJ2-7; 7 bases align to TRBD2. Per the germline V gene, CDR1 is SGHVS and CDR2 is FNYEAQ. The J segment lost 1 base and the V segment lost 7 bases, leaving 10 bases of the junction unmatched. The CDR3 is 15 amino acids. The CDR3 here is CASTEAPLASYEQYF. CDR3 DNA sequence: TGTGCCAGCACCGAAGCCCCACTAGCGTCCTACGAGCAGTACTTC. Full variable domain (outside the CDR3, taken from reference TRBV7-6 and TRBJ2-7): GAGVSQSPRYKVTKRGQDVALRCDPISGHVSLYWYRQALGQGPEFLTYFNYEAQQDKSGLPNDRFSAERPEGSISTLTIQRTEQRDSAMYRCASTEAPLASYEQYFGPGTRLTVT.

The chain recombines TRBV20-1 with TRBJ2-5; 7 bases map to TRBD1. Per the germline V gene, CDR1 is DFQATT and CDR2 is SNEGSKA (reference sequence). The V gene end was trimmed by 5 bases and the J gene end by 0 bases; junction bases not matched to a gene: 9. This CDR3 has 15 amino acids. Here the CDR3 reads CSADGDSQYQETQYF. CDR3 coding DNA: TGCAGTGCTGATGGGGACAGCCAGTACCAAGAGACCCAGTACTTC.

In DNA, the CDR3 is TGTGCCGCGGGGGCCCAAGAGACCCAGTACTTC. Translated, it gives CAAGAQETQYF. The gene calls are TRBV6-5 and TRBJ2-5; tentative D call: TRBD2 (7 bases). CDR1 and CDR2 (germline): MNHEY, SVGAGI. The germline V and J ends were trimmed by 11 bases and 1 base, with 8 bases remaining between them. The CDR3 totals 11 residues.

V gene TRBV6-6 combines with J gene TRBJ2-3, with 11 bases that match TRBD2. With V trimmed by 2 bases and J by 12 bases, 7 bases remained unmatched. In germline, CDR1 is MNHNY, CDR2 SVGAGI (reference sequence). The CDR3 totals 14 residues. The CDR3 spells CASSYGGSGGAQYF. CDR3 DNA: TGTGCCAGCAGTTACGGCGGTAGCGGGGGGGCTCAGTATTTT.

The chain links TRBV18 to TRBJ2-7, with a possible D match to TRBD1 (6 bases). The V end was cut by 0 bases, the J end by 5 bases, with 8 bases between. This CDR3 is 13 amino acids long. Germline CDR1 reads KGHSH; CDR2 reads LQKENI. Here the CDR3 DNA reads TGTGCCAGCTCACCACCTAACAGGGACGAGCAGTACTTC. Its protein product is CASSPPNRDEQYF.

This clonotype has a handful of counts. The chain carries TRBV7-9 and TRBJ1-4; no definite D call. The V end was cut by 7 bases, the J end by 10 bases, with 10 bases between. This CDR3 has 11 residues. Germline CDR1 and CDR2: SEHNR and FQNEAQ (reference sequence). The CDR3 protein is CASTSLGKLFF. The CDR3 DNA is TGTGCCAGCACCTCCCTGGGAAAACTGTTTTTT.

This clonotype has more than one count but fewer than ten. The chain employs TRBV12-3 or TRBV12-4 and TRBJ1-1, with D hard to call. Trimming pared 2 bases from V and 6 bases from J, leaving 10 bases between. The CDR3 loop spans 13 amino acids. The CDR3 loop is CASSLFFWPEAFF. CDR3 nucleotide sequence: TGTGCCAGCAGTTTATTTTTTTGGCCTGAAGCTTTCTTT.

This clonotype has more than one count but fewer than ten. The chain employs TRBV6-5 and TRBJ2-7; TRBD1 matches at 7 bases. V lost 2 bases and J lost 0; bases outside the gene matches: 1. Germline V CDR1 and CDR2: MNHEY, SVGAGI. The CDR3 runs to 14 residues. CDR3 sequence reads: CASSYGQDSYEQYV. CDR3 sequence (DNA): TGTGCCAGCAGTTACGGACAGGACTCCTACGAGCAGTACGTC.

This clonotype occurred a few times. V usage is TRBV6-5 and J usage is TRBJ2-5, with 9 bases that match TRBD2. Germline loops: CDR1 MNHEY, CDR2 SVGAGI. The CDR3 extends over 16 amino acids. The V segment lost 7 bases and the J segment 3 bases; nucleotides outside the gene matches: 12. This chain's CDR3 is CASTLGAGGLKETQYF. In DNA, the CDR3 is TGTGCCAGCACCCTCGGGGCGGGGGGGCTTAAAGAGACCCAGTACTTC.

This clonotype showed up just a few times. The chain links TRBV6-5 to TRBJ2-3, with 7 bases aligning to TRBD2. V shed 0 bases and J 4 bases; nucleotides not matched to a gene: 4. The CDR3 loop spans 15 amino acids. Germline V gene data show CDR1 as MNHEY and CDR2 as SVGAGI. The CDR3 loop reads CASSYSAAGPDTQYF. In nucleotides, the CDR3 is TGTGCCAGCAGTTACTCGGCAGCGGGGCCAGATACGCAGTATTTT.

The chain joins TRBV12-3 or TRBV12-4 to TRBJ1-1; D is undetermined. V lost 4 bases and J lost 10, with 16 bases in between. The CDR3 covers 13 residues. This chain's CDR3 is CASSSTLDDLAFF. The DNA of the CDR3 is TGTGCCAGCAGTTCCACCCTGGATGATTTAGCTTTCTTT.

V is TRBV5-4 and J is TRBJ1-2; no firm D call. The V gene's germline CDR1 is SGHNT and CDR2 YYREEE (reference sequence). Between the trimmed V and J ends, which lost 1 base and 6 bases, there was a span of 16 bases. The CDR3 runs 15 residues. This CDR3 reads CASSLYFISVDGYTF. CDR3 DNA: TGTGCCAGCAGCTTGTATTTTATTTCGGTTGATGGCTACACCTTC.

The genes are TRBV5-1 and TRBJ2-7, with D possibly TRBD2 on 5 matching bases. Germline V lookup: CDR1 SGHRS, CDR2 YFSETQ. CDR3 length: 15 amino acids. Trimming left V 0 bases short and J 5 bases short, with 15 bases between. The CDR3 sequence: CASSLAGTGDDEQYF. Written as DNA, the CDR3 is TGCGCCAGCAGCTTGGCCGGCACCGGGGATGACGAGCAGTACTTC.